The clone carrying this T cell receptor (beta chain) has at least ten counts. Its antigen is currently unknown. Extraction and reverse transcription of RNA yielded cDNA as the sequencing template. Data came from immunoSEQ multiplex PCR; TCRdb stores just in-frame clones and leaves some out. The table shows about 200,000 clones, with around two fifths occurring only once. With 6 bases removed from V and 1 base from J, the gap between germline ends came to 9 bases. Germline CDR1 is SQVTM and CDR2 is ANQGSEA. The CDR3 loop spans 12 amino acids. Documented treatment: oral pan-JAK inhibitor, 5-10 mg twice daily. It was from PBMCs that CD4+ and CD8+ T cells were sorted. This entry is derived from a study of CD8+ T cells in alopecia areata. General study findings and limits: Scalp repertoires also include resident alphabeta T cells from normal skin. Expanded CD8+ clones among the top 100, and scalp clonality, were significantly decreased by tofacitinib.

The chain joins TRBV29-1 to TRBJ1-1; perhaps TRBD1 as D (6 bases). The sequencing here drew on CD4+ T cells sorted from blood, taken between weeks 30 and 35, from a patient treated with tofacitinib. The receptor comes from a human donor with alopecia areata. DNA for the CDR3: TGCAGCGTGGCGACAGGGAACACTGAAGCTTTCTTT. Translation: CSVATGNTEAFF.